This T cell receptor (beta chain) originates from a study of T cell clones after liver transplantation (dated by TCRdb to the late 2010s). Some background on the complete study: Samples were obtained from ITN030ST, a randomized trial in which withdrawal of immunosuppression was attempted within 2 years of liver transplantation. After a pre-transplant mixed lymphocyte reaction, TCRbeta sequencing was used to pinpoint donor-reactive T cell clones, which were subsequently tracked in post-transplant blood. As an antigen-independent comparator for the donor-reactive sequences, third party-reactive TCRbeta sequences from pre-transplant MLRs were identified as well. Of the eight recipients, a few were HCV-positive, while the remaining recipients had been transplanted for non-autoimmune, non-viral indications. No induction therapy was given to the subjects, and standard immunosuppression was administered until randomization at 12-24 months post-transplant. To count as tolerant, a recipient had to stay completely off immunosuppression for at least one year without liver enzymes climbing beyond twice the upper limit of normal. Blood samples were collected pre-transplant, pre-randomization before withdrawal, and post-randomization after either full withdrawal or failed withdrawal. The studied cohort comprised 8 liver transplant recipients, 3 classified as tolerant and 5 as non-tolerant. Beyond this particular receptor, the publication reports: Donor-reactive sequences declined more than third party-reactive ones, suggesting partial antigen-specific deletion unrelated to withdrawal success. When repertoire turnover was taken into account, detection of donor-reactive sequences was significantly reduced in 7 of 8 subjects for CD4 and in 8 of 8 subjects for CD8. Because allograft tissue specimens were not available, migration of donor-reactive T cells into the graft, rather than deletion, may have occurred. Low numbers of available donor cells limited the measurable donor-reactive repertoire in a couple of subjects. The conclusions were preliminary, being limited by small, heterogeneous patient numbers and by non-standardized post-transplant time points. Circulating donor-reactive CD4 TCRbeta sequences fell significantly post-transplant in most of the 8 subjects, irrespective of tolerance or HCV status.

High-throughput TCRbeta CDR3 sequencing of frozen genomic DNA was performed by immunoSEQ, including PCR amplification, mapping, bias correction and internal controls. The original methods were these. Only productive rearrangements were retained, with each unique TCRbeta sequence defined by its CDR3 nucleotide sequence together with its V and J gene. For classification of a sequence as donor-reactive, at least 5-fold expansion in CFSE-low cells relative to unstimulated pre-transplant cells and a frequency of at least 0.01% were required. Per-subject minimum frequency thresholds, based on the lowest-template unstimulated sample, ensured at least 90% detection power. Jensen-Shannon divergence between the top 1000 TCRbeta sequences after and before transplant was used to measure repertoire turnover. Changes in detection of donor-reactive sequences were assessed with two-sided Fisher's exact tests. The table was pulled from immuneACCESS by TCRdb, which kept in-frame rearrangements only. Such tables lose some clones; where checked, under half of the loss comes from unresolved V genes, and the rest has no known cause. That table furnishes V, J and clone size, whereas the DNA furnished D and trimming. This sample has just over 60,000 clones in its table, and over 70% of those were observed once. Jointly, the top ten make up around 16% of the sample.

CDR1 ENHRY and CDR2 SYGVKD are derived from the germline V gene. At the junction V is shortened by 3 bases and J by 2 bases; bases outside the gene matches: 2. Spanning cysteine to phenylalanine, the CDR3 consists of 16 amino acids. Just CDR3 DNA is preserved here, 48 bases in frame from base 1. On this clone: Its cognate antigen has yet to be identified. Base qualities are missing; no much larger clone stands one base away.

What this sample's time point label stands for: pre-transplant. Unstimulated PBMCs, after thawing, were stained for CD3, CD4 and CD8 and then FACS-sorted into CD3+CD4+ and CD3+CD8+ populations. All 8 studied subjects were randomized to withdrawal of immunosuppression. The Qiagen DNeasy Blood and Tissue Kit was used for genomic DNA isolation. The chain joins TRBV10-3 to TRBJ2-1, with 12 bases in between that match TRBD2. The input for sequencing was CD4+ T cells from blood, taken before liver transplant. The TCR sequence derives from a human donor who received a liver transplant. In nucleotides, the sequence is TGTGCCATCAGTGATAGGACTAGCGGGGCCTACAATGAGCAGTTCTTC. Its protein product is CAISDRTSGAYNEQFF.